These 13 T cell receptor beta chains share one sample of origin, sequenced in a study of T cells in tuberculosis. The repertoire was sequenced with immunoSEQ multiplex PCR; TCRdb's copy has only in-frame clones and lacks some. The sample consists of roughly 7,100 clones, approximately 95% of them appearing once. Sequencing used PBMCs. The receptor set was obtained from an adult with tuberculosis.

This chain uses TRBV12-5 with TRBJ2-1; 10 positions match TRBD2. The CDR3 has 18 amino acids. From germline, CDR1 is LGHNT and CDR2 FRNRAP. V dropped 0 bases and J dropped 5; count of bases not matched to a gene: 10. The CDR3 reads CASGLVRRGLAYHNEQFF. For the CDR3, the DNA is TGTGCTAGTGGTTTGGTACGAAGGGGACTAGCGTATCACAATGAGCAGTTCTTC.

The chain recombines TRBV18 with TRBJ2-3; maybe TRBD2 (5 bases). The V gene lost 4 bases and the J gene lost 0 bases, with 8 bases spanning the gap. Germline CDR1 and CDR2: KGHSH and LQKENI. The CDR3 covers 14 residues. The CDR3 loop is CASSLASSTDTQYF. CDR3 in DNA: TGTGCCAGCTCACTAGCGTCTAGCACAGATACGCAGTATTTT.

The chain is built from TRBV5-1 and TRBJ2-2, with 7 bases aligning to TRBD2. This CDR3 is 14 amino acids long. Germline CDR1 reads SGHRS; CDR2 reads YFSETQ. V gave up 2 bases and J gave up 3 bases; unmatched junction bases: 1. The CDR3, as DNA: TGCGCCAGCAGCTTTGGGGGGGACACCGGGGAGCTGTTTTTT. It specifies CASSFGGDTGELFF.

The chain combines TRBV5-1 with TRBJ1-1; the D gene is possibly TRBD1 (5 bases). V lost 4 bases and J 4 bases, leaving 14 bases between the germline ends. The germline gives CDR1 SGHRS, CDR2 YFSETQ. The CDR3 is 14 residues long. The DNA for the CDR3 is TGCGCCAGCAGCCCTAGATTGGGGGGCACTGAAGCTTTCTTT. Amino acid sequence: CASSPRLGGTEAFF. The full variable domain, completed using reference TRBV5-1 and TRBJ1-1, is KAGVTQTPRYLIKTRGQQVTLSCSPISGHRSVSWYQQTPGQGLQFLFEYFSETQRNKGNFPGRFSGRQFSNSRSEMNVSTLELGDSALYLCASSPRLGGTEAFFGQGTRLTVV.

The V and J genes are TRBV11-3 and TRBJ2-1, with TRBD1 identical over 7 bases. The J segment lost 4 bases and the V segment lost 5 bases, leaving 8 bases of the junction unmatched. The length of the CDR3 is 15 residues. Germline assignment: CDR1 SGHNT and CDR2 YENEEA. The CDR3 region is CASSPRGTRYNEQFF. CDR3 in DNA: TGTGCCAGCAGCCCCAGGGGGACCCGTTACAATGAGCAGTTCTTC. Using reference TRBV11-3 and TRBJ2-1 for the parts outside the CDR3, the full variable domain is EAGVVQSPRYKIIEKKQPVAFWCNPISGHNTLYWYLQNLGQGPELLIRYENEEAVDDSQLPKDRFSAERLKGVDSTLKIQPAELGDSAVYLCASSPRGTRYNEQFFGPGTRLTVL.

In this sample, this clone turned up once. The rearrangement joins TRBV10-3 to TRBJ1-5; unclear D gene. V dropped 2 bases and J dropped 7 bases, with 12 bases sitting between them. This CDR3 has 14 residues. Per the germline V gene, CDR1 is ENHRY and CDR2 is SYGVKD. The CDR3 is CAISEQRVGQPQHF. CDR3 in DNA: TGTGCCATCAGTGAGCAGAGGGTTGGACAGCCCCAGCATTTT.

The chain couples TRBV7-8 to TRBJ1-5; TRBD1 is a possible D gene (6 bases). Trimming took 1 base from V and 1 from J, leaving 11 bases between them. The germline V gene encodes CDR1 SGHVS and CDR2 FQNEAQ. The CDR3 loop spans 16 amino acids. CDR3 nucleotide sequence: TGTGCCAGCAGCTTAGAAAGGCAGGGGAGCAATCAGCCCCAGCATTTT. Residues: CASSLERQGSNQPQHF.

As DNA, the CDR3 is TGTGCCAGCAGGCCCACGAACCGACAGGGCAAAAACAATGAGCAGTTCTTC. Amino acids: CASRPTNRQGKNNEQFF. The chain employs TRBV2 and TRBJ2-1; 7 bases agree with TRBD1. The V and J ends lost 6 bases and 5 bases, in that order; junction bases with no gene match: 16. Germline-derived CDR1 and CDR2 are SNHLY and FYNNEI. The CDR3 has 17 amino acids.

V and J are TRBV7-2 and TRBJ2-7, with TRBD2 matching over 10 bases. In germline, CDR1 is SGHTA, CDR2 FQGNSA. V was clipped by 1 base and J by 11 bases; unmatched bases: 8. The CDR3 runs 14 residues. The CDR3, as DNA: TGTGCCAGCAGCTTAGTTAGCGGGGGGAAACTTAAGTACTTC. Amino acid sequence: CASSLVSGGKLKYF.

This chain uses TRBV12-5 with TRBJ1-5; 8 bases fit TRBD1. The V and J ends lost 0 bases and 7 bases, in that order; junction bases with no gene match: 11. Germline values: CDR1 LGHNT, CDR2 FRNRAP. The CDR3 spans 17 residues. The CDR3 coding sequence is TGTGCTAGTGGTTTGGTCCCGGGACAGGCCTCGTCCCAGCCCCAGCATTTT. Its protein product is CASGLVPGQASSQPQHF. Full variable domain (remainder filled in from reference TRBV12-5 and TRBJ1-5): DARVTQTPRHKVTEMGQEVTMRCQPILGHNTVFWYRQTMMQGLELLAYFRNRAPLDDSGMPKDRFSAEMPDATLATLKIQPSEPRDSAVYFCASGLVPGQASSQPQHFGDGTRLSIL.

The genes are TRBV13 and TRBJ1-4; 7 nucleotides match TRBD1. Germline-derived CDR1 and CDR2 are PRHDT and FYEKMQ (reference sequence). The CDR3 consists of 14 residues. V lost 0 bases, J lost 7 bases, and 2 bases stayed unmatched. DNA of the CDR3: TGTGCCAGCAGCTTAGGCCAGGGGGGTGAAAAACTGTTTTTT. Protein product: CASSLGQGGEKLFF.

The gene calls are TRBV10-3 and TRBJ2-5; D is perhaps TRBD1 (6 bases). CDR3 length equals 17 residues. CDR1 ENHRY and CDR2 SYGVKD come from the germline V gene. The germline V and J ends were trimmed by 4 bases and 5 bases, with 23 bases remaining between them. The CDR3 nucleotides read TGTGCCATCAGTGTCTACCGGGGACAAGGTTTGGGGGAGACCCAGTACTTC. Translated, it gives CAISVYRGQGLGETQYF.

The chain has TRBV29-1 and TRBJ2-1; possible D gene TRBD2, 6 bases. The CDR3 contains 12 residues. The V end lost 7 bases, the J end lost 4 bases, and 11 bases lay between the germline ends. Germline-derived CDR1 and CDR2 are SQVTM and ANQGSEA. The CDR3 loop reads CSAGELYNEQFF. CDR3 bases: TGCAGCGCGGGAGAGCTTTACAATGAGCAGTTCTTC.